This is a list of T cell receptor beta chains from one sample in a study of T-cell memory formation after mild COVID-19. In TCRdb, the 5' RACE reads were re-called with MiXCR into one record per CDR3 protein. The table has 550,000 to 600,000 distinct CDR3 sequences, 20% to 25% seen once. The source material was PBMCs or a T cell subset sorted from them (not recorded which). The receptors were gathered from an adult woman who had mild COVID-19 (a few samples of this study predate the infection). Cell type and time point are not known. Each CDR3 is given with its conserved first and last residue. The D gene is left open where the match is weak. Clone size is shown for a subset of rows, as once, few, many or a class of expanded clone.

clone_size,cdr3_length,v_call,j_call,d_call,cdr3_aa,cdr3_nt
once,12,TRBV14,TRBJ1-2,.,CASGNLNYGYTF,TGTGCCAGCGGGAACCTTAACTATGGCTACACCTTC
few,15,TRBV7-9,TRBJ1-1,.,CASSLVSVGGTEAFF,TGTGCCAGCAGCTTAGTCAGTGTAGGGGGCACTGAAGCTTTCTTT
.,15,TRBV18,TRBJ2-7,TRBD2,CASSPGSSGVYEQYF,TGTGCCAGCTCACCAGGGAGTAGCGGGGTCTACGAGCAGTACTTC
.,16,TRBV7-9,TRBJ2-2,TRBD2,CASSSSGTTLTGELFF,TGTGCCAGCAGCTCCTCCGGGACTACTCTCACCGGGGAGCTGTTTTTT
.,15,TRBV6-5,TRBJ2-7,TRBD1,CASKGGRGPLYEQYF,TGTGCCAGCAAGGGGGGCAGGGGGCCCCTCTACGAGCAGTACTTC
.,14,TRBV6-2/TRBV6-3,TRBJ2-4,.,CASSQNRPGDIQYF,TGTGCCAGCAGTCAGAACAGGCCAGGGGACATTCAGTACTTC
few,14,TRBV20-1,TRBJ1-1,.,CSARDSRNRVRAFF,TGCAGTGCTAGAGATTCGAGGAACAGGGTCCGGGCTTTCTTT
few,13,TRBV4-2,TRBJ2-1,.,CASSQEPGHEQFF,TGTGCCAGCAGCCAAGAACCCGGCCATGAGCAGTTCTTC
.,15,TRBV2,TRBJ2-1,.,CASSEDQSSYNEQFF,TGTGCCAGCAGTGAGGACCAGAGCTCCTACAATGAGCAGTTCTTC
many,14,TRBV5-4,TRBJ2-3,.,CASSLEVGTDTQYF,TGTGCCAGCAGCTTGGAGGTGGGCACAGATACGCAGTATTTT
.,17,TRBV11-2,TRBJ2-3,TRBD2,CASSLKGSSGGTDTQYF,TGTGCCAGCAGCTTAAAAGGGTCTAGCGGGGGCACAGATACGCAGTATTTT
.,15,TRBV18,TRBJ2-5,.,CASSPSTGPQETQYF,TGTGCCAGCTCACCATCTACAGGGCCACAAGAGACCCAGTACTTC
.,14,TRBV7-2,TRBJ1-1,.,CASSPGPRDTEAFF,TGTGCCAGCAGCCCTGGCCCCAGGGACACTGAAGCTTTCTTT
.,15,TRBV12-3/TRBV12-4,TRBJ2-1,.,CASTVPGTGYNEQFF,TGTGCCAGCACCGTTCCCGGGACGGGCTACAATGAGCAGTTCTTC
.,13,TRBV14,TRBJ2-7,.,CASSHPGAYEQYF,TGTGCCAGCAGCCACCCCGGTGCCTACGAGCAGTACTTC
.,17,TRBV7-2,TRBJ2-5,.,CASSLLRVQGGGETQYF,TGTGCCAGCAGCTTATTAAGGGTACAGGGAGGGGGTGAGACCCAGTACTTC
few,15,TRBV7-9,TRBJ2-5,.,CASSPLGQIQETQYF,TGTGCCAGCAGCCCCCTTGGACAGATCCAAGAGACCCAGTACTTC
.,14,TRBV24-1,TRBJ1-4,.,CATSAGRDVEKLFF,TGTGCCACCAGTGCTGGCCGGGACGTAGAAAAACTGTTTTTT
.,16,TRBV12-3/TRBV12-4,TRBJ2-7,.,CASSLFGGLGPYEQYF,TGTGCCAGCAGTTTGTTTGGGGGGCTTGGTCCCTACGAGCAGTACTTC
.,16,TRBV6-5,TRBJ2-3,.,CASSKQGGVLVDTQYF,TGTGCCAGCAGCAAACAGGGAGGGGTGTTAGTTGATACGCAGTATTTT
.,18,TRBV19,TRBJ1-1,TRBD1,CASSASGTAFAVGTEAFF,TGTGCCAGTAGTGCCAGTGGGACAGCCTTTGCCGTCGGCACTGAAGCTTTCTTT
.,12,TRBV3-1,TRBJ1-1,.,CASSQFQAEAFF,TGTGCCAGCAGCCAATTCCAGGCTGAAGCTTTCTTT
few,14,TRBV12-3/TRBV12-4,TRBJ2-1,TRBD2,CASVQGGSYNEQFF,TGTGCCAGCGTCCAGGGAGGGTCCTACAATGAGCAGTTCTTC
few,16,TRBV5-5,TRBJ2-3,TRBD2,CASSFQLAGGTDTQYF,TGTGCCAGCAGCTTCCAGCTAGCGGGGGGAACAGATACGCAGTATTTT
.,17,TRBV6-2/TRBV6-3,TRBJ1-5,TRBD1,CASRAGQGRTLNQPQHF,TGTGCCAGCAGGGCCGGACAGGGAAGGACCCTTAATCAGCCCCAGCATTTT
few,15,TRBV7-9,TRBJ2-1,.,CASSFRTGFANEQFF,TGTGCCAGCAGCTTCAGGACTGGGTTCGCCAATGAGCAGTTCTTC
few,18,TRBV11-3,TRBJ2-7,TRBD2,CASSSLLWTSGSGYEQYF,TGTGCCAGCAGCTCCCTCCTCTGGACTAGCGGGAGTGGGTACGAGCAGTACTTC
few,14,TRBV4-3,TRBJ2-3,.,CASSQESGADTQYF,TGCGCCAGCAGCCAAGAATCCGGGGCAGATACGCAGTATTTT
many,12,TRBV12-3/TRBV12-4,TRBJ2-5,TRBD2,CASWGRGETQYF,TGTGCCAGCTGGGGGAGGGGAGAGACCCAGTACTTC
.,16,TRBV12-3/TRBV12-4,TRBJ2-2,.,CASSLGQVLNTGELFF,TGTGCCAGCAGTTTAGGACAGGTGCTGAACACCGGGGAGCTGTTTTTT
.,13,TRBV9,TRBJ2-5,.,CASSGGRKETQYF,TGTGCCAGCAGCGGGGGGAGAAAAGAGACCCAGTACTTC
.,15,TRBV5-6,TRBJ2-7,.,CASTPPGIGAREQYF,TGTGCCAGCACCCCCCCAGGGATCGGGGCGAGGGAGCAGTACTTC
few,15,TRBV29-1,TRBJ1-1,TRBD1,CSAGQGEVWNTEAFF,TGCAGCGCGGGACAGGGGGAAGTTTGGAACACTGAAGCTTTCTTT
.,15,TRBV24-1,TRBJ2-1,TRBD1,CATSETGTGNNEQFF,TGTGCCACCAGTGAGACCGGGACAGGGAACAATGAGCAGTTCTTC
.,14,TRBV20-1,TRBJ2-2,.,CSARAGGLPGELFF,TGCAGTGCTAGAGCTGGGGGCCTTCCGGGGGAGCTGTTTTTT
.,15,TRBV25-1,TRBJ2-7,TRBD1,CASSEYRTGIHEQYF,TGTGCCAGCAGTGAATATAGGACAGGGATCCACGAGCAGTACTTC
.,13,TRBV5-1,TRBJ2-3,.,CASSLQVPDTQYF,TGCGCCAGCAGCTTGCAGGTCCCAGATACGCAGTATTTT
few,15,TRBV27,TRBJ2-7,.,CASSLSGGGSHEQYF,TGTGCCAGCAGTTTGTCTGGTGGGGGGTCCCACGAGCAGTACTTC
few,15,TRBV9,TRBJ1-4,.,CASSVAGTSNEKLFF,TGTGCCAGCAGCGTAGCGGGGACATCGAATGAAAAACTGTTTTTT
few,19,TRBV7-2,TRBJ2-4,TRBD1,CASSLGPVPGQLAKNIQYF,TGTGCCAGCAGCTTAGGACCCGTGCCGGGACAGCTAGCCAAAAACATTCAGTACTTC
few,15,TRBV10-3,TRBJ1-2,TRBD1,CAISESGTANYGYTF,TGTGCCATCAGTGAGTCTGGGACAGCTAACTATGGCTACACCTTC
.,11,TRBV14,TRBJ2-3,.,CASSLSHTQYF,TGTGCCAGCAGCCTTTCCCATACGCAGTATTTT
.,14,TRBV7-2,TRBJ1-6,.,CASSLNRWGSPLHF,TGTGCCAGCAGCTTAAACAGGTGGGGTTCACCCCTCCACTTT
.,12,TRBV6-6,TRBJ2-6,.,CASLSSTNVLTF,TGTGCCAGTCTATCCTCGACCAACGTCCTGACTTTC
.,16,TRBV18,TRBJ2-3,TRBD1,CASSTRGQGAADTQYF,TGTGCCAGCTCGACGAGGGGACAGGGGGCCGCAGATACGCAGTATTTT
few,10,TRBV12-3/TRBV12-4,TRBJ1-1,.,CASSVSMAFF,TGTGCCAGCAGCGTCTCGATGGCTTTCTTT
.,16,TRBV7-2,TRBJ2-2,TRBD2,CASSLVTSGITGELFF,TGTGCCAGCAGCTTAGTGACTAGCGGGATCACCGGGGAGCTGTTTTTT
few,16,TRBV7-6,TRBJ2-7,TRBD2,CASSQIGTSGSHEQYF,TGTGCCAGCAGCCAAATAGGGACTAGCGGGAGCCACGAGCAGTACTTC
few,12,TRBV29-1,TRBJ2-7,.,CSPPGQGHEQYF,TGCAGCCCTCCAGGCCAGGGTCACGAGCAGTACTTC
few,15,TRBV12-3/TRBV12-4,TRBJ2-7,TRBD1,CASSSDRGHDYEQYF,TGTGCCAGCAGTTCGGACAGGGGGCATGACTACGAGCAGTACTTC